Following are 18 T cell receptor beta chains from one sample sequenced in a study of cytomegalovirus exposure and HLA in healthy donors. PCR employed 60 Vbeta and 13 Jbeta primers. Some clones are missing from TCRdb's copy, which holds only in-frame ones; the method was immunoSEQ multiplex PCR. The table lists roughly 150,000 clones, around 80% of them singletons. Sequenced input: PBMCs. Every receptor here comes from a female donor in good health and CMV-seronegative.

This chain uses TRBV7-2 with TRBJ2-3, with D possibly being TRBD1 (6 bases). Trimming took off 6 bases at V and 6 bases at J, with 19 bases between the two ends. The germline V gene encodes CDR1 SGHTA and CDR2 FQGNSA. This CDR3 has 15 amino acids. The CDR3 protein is CASRYREGGSDTQYF. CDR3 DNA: TGTGCCAGCAGATACAGGGAAGGGGGTTCGGATACGCAGTATTTT.

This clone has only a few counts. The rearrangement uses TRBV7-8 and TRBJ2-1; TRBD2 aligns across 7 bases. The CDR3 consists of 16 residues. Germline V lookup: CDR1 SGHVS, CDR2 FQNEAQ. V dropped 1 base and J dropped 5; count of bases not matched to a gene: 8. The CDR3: CASSLEASGTDNEQFF. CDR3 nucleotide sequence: TGTGCCAGCAGCTTAGAAGCTAGCGGTACCGACAATGAGCAGTTCTTC.

For the CDR3, the DNA is TGTGCCTGGGGGCCGAATAATTCACCCCTCCACTTT. Translating it yields CAWGPNNSPLHF. The chain is built from TRBV30 and TRBJ1-6; D is unclear. Germline CDR1 and CDR2: GTSNPN and SVGIG (reference sequence). V was shortened by 5 bases and J by 5 bases, with 7 bases between the two germline ends. The CDR3 covers 12 residues.

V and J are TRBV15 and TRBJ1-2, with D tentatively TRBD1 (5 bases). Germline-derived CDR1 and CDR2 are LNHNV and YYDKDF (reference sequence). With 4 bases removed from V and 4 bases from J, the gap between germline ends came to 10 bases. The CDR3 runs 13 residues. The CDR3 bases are TGTGCCACCAGCACGGGGGGGGGCTATGGCTACACCTTC. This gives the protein CATSTGGGYGYTF.

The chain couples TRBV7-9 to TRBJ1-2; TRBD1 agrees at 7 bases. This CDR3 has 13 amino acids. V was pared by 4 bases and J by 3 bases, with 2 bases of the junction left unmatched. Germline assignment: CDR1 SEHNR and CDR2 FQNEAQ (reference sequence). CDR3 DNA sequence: TGTGCCAGCAGCTCTGGACAGGACTATGGCTACACCTTC. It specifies CASSSGQDYGYTF.

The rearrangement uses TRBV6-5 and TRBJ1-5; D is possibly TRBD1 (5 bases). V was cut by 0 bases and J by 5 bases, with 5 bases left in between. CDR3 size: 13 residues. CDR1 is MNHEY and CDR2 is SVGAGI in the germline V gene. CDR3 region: CASSYSGDQPQHF. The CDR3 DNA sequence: TGTGCCAGCAGTTACTCAGGGGATCAGCCCCAGCATTTT.

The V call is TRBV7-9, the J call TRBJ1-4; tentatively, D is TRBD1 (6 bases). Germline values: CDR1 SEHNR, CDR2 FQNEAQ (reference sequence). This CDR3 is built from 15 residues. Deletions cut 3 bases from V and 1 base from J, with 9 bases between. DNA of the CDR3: TGTGCCAGCAGCTTGGAGGACAGAACTAATGAAAAACTGTTTTTT. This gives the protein CASSLEDRTNEKLFF.

Here the CDR3 reads CASRTSGGAVDTGELFF. CDR3 DNA: TGTGCCAGCAGGACTAGCGGGGGGGCCGTGGACACCGGGGAGCTGTTTTTT. The chain uses TRBV14 and TRBJ2-2; TRBD2 aligns across 14 bases. Germline CDR1 reads SGHDN; CDR2 reads FVKESK. CDR3 size: 17 residues. V dropped 6 bases and J dropped 3; count of bases not matched to a gene: 6.

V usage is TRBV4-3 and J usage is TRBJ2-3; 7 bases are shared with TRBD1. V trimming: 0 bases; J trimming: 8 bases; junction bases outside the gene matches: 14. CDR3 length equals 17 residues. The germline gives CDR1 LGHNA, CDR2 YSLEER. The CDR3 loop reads CASSQDRGQALLGTQYF. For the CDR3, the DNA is TGCGCCAGCAGCCAAGATAGAGGACAGGCCCTACTCGGTACGCAGTATTTT.

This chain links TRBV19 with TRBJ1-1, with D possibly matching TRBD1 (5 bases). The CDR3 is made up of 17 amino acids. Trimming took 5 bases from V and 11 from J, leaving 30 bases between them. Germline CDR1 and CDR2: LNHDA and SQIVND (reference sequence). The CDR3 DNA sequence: TGTGCCAGTAGTCCCCGACCGGGCCTGGGACTTTCTTGGAGGGCTTTCTTT. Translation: CASSPRPGLGLSWRAFF.

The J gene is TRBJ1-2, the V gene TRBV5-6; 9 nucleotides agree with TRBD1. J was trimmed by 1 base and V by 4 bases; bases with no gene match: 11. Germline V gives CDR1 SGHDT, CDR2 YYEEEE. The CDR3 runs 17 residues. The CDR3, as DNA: TGTGCCAGCAGCCTATACCCCCCGGGACAGGGTAACTATGGCTACACCTTC. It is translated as CASSLYPPGQGNYGYTF.

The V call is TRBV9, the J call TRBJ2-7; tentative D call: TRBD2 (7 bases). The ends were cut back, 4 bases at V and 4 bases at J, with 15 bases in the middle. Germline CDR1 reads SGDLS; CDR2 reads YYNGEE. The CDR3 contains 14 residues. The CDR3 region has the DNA TGTGCCAGCAGCCCTACGGGGGGCAGTTACGAGCAGTACTTC. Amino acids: CASSPTGGSYEQYF.

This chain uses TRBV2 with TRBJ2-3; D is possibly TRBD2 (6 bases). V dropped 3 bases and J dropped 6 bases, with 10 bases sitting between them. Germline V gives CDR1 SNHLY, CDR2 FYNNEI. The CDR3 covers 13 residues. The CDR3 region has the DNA TGTGCCAGCAGTGAGGGGACTGGGGATACGCAGTATTTT. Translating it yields CASSEGTGDTQYF. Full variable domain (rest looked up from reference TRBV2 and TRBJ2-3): EPEVTQTPSHQVTQMGQEVILRCVPISNHLYFYWYRQILGQKVEFLVSFYNNEISEKSEIFDDQFSVERPDGSNFTLKIRSTKLEDSAMYFCASSEGTGDTQYFGPGTRLTVL.

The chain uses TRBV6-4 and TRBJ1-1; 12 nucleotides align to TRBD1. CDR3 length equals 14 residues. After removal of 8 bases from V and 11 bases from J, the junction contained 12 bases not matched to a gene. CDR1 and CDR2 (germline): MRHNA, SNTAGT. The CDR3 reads CASARTGTGGEAFF. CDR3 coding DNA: TGTGCCAGCGCACGAACCGGGACAGGGGGCGAGGCTTTCTTT.

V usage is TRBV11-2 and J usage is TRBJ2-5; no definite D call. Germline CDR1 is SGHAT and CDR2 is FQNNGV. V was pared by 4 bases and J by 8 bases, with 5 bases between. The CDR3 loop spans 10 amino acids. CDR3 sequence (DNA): TGTGCCAGCAGCTCTATAACCCAGTACTTC. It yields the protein CASSSITQYF. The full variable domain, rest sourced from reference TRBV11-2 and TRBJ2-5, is EAGVAQSPRYKIIEKRQSVAFWCNPISGHATLYWYQQILGQGPKLLIQFQNNGVVDDSQLPKDRFSAERLKGVDSTLKIQPAKLEDSAVYLCASSSITQYFGPGTRLLVL.

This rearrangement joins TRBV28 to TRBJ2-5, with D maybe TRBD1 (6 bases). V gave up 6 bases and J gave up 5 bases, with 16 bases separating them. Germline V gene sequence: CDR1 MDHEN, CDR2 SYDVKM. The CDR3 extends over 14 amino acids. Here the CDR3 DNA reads TGTGCCAGCAGACAAGCCGGGACAAAGGAGACCCAGTACTTC. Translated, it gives CASRQAGTKETQYF.

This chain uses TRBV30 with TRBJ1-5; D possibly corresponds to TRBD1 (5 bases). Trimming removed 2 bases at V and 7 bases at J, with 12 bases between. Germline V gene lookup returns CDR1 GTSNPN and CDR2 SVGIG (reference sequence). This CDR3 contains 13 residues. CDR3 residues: CAWSPGVGQPQHF. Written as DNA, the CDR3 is TGTGCCTGGAGTCCGGGGGTAGGACAGCCCCAGCATTTT.

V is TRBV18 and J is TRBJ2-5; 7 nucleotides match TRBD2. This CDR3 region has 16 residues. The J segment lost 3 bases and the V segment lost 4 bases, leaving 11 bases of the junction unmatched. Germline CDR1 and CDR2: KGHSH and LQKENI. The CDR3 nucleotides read TGTGCCAGCTCACTGCAACTAATGGCGGGAGAAGAGACCCAGTACTTC. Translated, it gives CASSLQLMAGEETQYF.